This TCR beta chain was captured in a study of blood T cells in healthy people across ages. Combining a sample-barcoded 5' primer with a J-beta primer mix, a second PCR ran for about 7 to 11 cycles. TCRdb reprocessed the 5' RACE reads via MiXCR and lists one record per CDR3 protein. The sample has around 1,700,000 distinct CDR3 sequences, 28% seen once. The germline CDR1 and CDR2 sequences are SGHRS and YFSETQ. The CDR3 spans 15 residues. V gave up 3 bases and J gave up 6 bases; unmatched junction bases: 5. This clonotype was picked up one time. The antigen is unknown. Study results and caveats: Among T cells, TCR beta diversity per million cells dropped roughly linearly as age rose. Comparison with aged donors showed that long-lived donors had more naive CD4+ cells and higher diversity.

V and J are TRBV5-1 and TRBJ2-7; 14 bases agree with TRBD2. The sequenced material came from blood. The receptor comes from a woman aged 25 to 45 in good health. This CDR3 reads CASSSGTSGSREQYF. CDR3 coding DNA: TGCGCCAGCAGCTCCGGGACTAGCGGGAGCCGCGAGCAGTACTTC.